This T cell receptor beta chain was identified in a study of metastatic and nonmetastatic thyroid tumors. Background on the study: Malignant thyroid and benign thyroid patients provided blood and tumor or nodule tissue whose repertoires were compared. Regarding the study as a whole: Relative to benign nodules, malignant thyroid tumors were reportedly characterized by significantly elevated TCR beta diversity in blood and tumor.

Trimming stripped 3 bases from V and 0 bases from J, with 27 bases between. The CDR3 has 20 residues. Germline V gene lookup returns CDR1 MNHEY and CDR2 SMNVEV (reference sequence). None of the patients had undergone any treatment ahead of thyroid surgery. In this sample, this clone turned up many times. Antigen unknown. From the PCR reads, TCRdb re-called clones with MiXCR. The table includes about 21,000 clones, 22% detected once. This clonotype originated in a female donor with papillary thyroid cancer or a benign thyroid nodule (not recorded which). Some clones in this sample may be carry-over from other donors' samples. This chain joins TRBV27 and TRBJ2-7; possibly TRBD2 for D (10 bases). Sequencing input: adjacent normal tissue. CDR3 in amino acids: CASSFSGTGKLAGFSYEQYF. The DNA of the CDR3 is TGTGCCAGCAGTTTCAGCGGGACAGGGAAACTAGCGGGATTCTCCTACGAGCAGTACTTC.